A selection of T cell receptor beta chains follows, all from one sample in a study of blood T cell repertoires in COVID-19. Profiled with immunoSEQ multiplex PCR; TCRdb holds only in-frame clones, not every one. Found here are 200,000 or so clones, 88% of them singletons; the top ten hold about 1.8%. Sequences were obtained from peripheral blood. These receptor sequences come from a man aged 70-80 years with acute or convalescent COVID-19. The CDR3 runs from the conserved cysteine through the conserved F or W. D genes are given only for firm matches. Only some rows state a clone size, as once, few, many or a class for expanded clones.

d_gene	v_gene	j_gene	abundance	CDR3nt	CDR3aa
TRBD1	TRBV9	TRBJ1-3	-	TGTGCCAGCAGCGGAAGACAGGGCCCCTCTGGAAACACCATATATTTT	CASSGRQGPSGNTIYF
TRBD2	TRBV3-1/TRBV3-2	TRBJ2-3	-	TGTGCCAGCAGCCAAGCCGGACTAGTCGGGCGGTATTTT	CASSQAGLVGRYF
-	TRBV18	TRBJ1-2	-	TGTGCCAGCTCACCACCATTTATCTTCGCCCGAGGGAACTATGGCTACACCTTC	CASSPPFIFARGNYGYTF
TRBD1	TRBV6-5	TRBJ1-5	-	TGTGCCAGCAGTTACGTACAGGGGGCAGGTCAGCCCCAGCATTTT	CASSYVQGAGQPQHF
TRBD1	TRBV20-1	TRBJ2-7	-	TGCAGTGCTAGTTCCGGGACAGGGACCTACGAGCAGTACTTC	CSASSGTGTYEQYF
TRBD1	TRBV11-2	TRBJ2-7	-	TGTGCCAGCAGCTTAGCACCGGACAGGGATTACGAGCAGTACTTC	CASSLAPDRDYEQYF
-	TRBV29-1	TRBJ2-7	-	TGCAGCGTAGAAATAGTTACTAACCCTTACGAGCAGTACTTC	CSVEIVTNPYEQYF
TRBD1	TRBV3-1/TRBV3-2	TRBJ2-2	-	TGTGCCAGCAGCCCCGGGACAGCCACCGGGGAGCTGTTTTTT	CASSPGTATGELFF
-	TRBV28	TRBJ2-5	-	TGTGTCAGCACAGGGAAAGAGACCCAGTACTTC	CVSTGKETQYF
-	TRBV2	TRBJ1-2	once	TGTGCCAGCAGTGGGCAGATTTATGGCTACACCTTC	CASSGQIYGYTF
-	TRBV6-1	TRBJ2-1	-	TGTGCCAGCAGTGCCAGAGGGAAGACAGGCTTCGGGCATGAGCAGTTCTTC	CASSARGKTGFGHEQFF
-	TRBV12-3/TRBV12-4	TRBJ2-7	-	TGTGCCAGCAGTTTAGCGGGAGCCTACGAGCAGTACTTC	CASSLAGAYEQYF
TRBD1	TRBV18	TRBJ1-5	-	TGTGCCAGCTCCGGGGAGACAGGGGTCCAGCCCCAGCATTTT	CASSGETGVQPQHF
-	TRBV9	TRBJ2-1	-	TGTGCCAGCAGCGTAGATAGTTGGAGCTCCTACAATGAGCAGTTCTTC	CASSVDSWSSYNEQFF
-	TRBV28	TRBJ2-2	-	TGTGCCAGCAGTTCTTCCACCGGGGAGCTGTTTTTT	CASSSSTGELFF
-	TRBV5-1	TRBJ2-3	-	TGCGCCAGCAGCCCCCCTAGACGTGACACAGATACGCAGTATTTT	CASSPPRRDTDTQYF
-	TRBV5-1	TRBJ1-1	-	TGCGCCAGCAGCCTAACAGGGCGAGGCACTGAAGCTTTCTTT	CASSLTGRGTEAFF
-	TRBV7-3	TRBJ2-1	-	TGTGCCAGCAGCTTATCTAACGGTGGTAATGAGCAGTTCTTC	CASSLSNGGNEQFF
-	TRBV5-6	TRBJ1-2	-	TGTGCCAGCAGCTTGGGTCAGGGGTCCGGAATATATGGCTACACCTTC	CASSLGQGSGIYGYTF
TRBD2	TRBV6-2/TRBV6-3	TRBJ2-7	-	TGTGCCAGCAGTTACACGGGAGGGAGCTCCTACGAGCAGTACTTC	CASSYTGGSSYEQYF
TRBD1	TRBV19	TRBJ2-2	-	TGTGCCAGTAGTCGAACAGGGGGACGCACCGGGGAGCTGTTTTTT	CASSRTGGRTGELFF
-	TRBV10-3	TRBJ1-2	-	TGTGCCATCAGTGAGGGACAGAACACAAACTATGGCTACACCTTC	CAISEGQNTNYGYTF
TRBD2	TRBV7-2	TRBJ2-2	once	TGTGCCAGCAGCTTAGCGGGTGCTAGCGGGCCAGGTGGCACCGGGGAGCTGTTTTTT	CASSLAGASGPGGTGELFF
TRBD1	TRBV5-8	TRBJ2-2	-	TGTGCCAGCAGCTCCCAGGGGGCGAACACCGGGGAGCTGTTTTTT	CASSSQGANTGELFF
-	TRBV10-3	TRBJ2-6	-	TGTGCCATCAGTGCGATCCGGGGGAACTCTGGGGCCAACGTCCTGACTTTC	CAISAIRGNSGANVLTF
-	TRBV11-2	TRBJ2-5	-	TGTGCCAGCAGCTTAGTAGCAGGGGAGACCCAGTACTTC	CASSLVAGETQYF
TRBD1	TRBV13	TRBJ1-1	-	TGTGCCAGCAGCTTGGGGACAGGAAAGAACACTGAAGCTTTCTTT	CASSLGTGKNTEAFF
-	TRBV2	TRBJ1-4	-	TGTGCCAGCACCCCCGGGAGTGAAAAACTGTTTTTT	CASTPGSEKLFF
TRBD2	TRBV6-2/TRBV6-3	TRBJ2-5	-	TGTGCCAGCAGTTACGGGGGGGTTGAGACCCAGTACTTC	CASSYGGVETQYF